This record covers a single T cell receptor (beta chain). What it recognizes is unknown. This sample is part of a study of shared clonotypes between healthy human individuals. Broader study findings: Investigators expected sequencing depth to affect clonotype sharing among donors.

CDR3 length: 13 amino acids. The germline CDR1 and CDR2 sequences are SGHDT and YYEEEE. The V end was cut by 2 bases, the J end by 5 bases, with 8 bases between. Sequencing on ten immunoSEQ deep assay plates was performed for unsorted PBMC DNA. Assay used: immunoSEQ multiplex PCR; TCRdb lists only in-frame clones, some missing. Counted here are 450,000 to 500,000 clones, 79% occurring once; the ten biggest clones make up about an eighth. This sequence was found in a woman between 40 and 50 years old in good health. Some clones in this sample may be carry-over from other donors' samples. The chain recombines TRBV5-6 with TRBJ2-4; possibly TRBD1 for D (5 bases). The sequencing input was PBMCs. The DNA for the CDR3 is TGTGCCAGCAGCTTAGGGGCGCAAAACATTCAGTACTTC. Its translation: CASSLGAQNIQYF.